Each of the 11 T cell receptor beta chains below was sequenced from the same sample in a study of cytomegalovirus exposure and HLA in healthy donors. Primers: 60 Vbeta forward and 13 Jbeta reverse. This table comes from immunoSEQ multiplex PCR, and its TCRdb copy is limited to in-frame clones, with some not included. The table has around 170,000 clones, around 80% seen once. Sequenced: PBMCs. These receptors all stem from a woman aged 18 to 35 in good health and CMV-seronegative.

This clone showed up just once. The rearrangement links TRBV9 to TRBJ2-5; D perhaps matches TRBD1 (7 bases). V was pared by 3 bases and J by 2 bases, with 11 bases between. CDR3 length: 14 amino acids. From germline, CDR1 is SGDLS and CDR2 YYNGEE. CDR3 in DNA: TGTGCCAGCAGCGGCGGGACAGATCAAGAGACCCAGTACTTC. It codes for CASSGGTDQETQYF.

The rearrangement links TRBV28 to TRBJ2-5; 10 positions match TRBD2. The V and J ends lost 1 base and 5 bases, in that order; junction bases with no gene match: 7. CDR1 is MDHEN, CDR2 SYDVKM, per germline. The CDR3 contains 16 residues. The CDR3 spells CASSLSGGTSEETQYF. The CDR3 DNA reads TGTGCCAGCAGTTTATCAGGGGGGACTAGCGAGGAGACCCAGTACTTC.

V is TRBV7-9 and J is TRBJ1-1; the D gene is possibly TRBD1 (6 bases). V was cut by 6 bases and J by 4 bases, with 21 bases left in between. CDR3 length equals 16 residues. In germline, CDR1 is SEHNR, CDR2 FQNEAQ (reference sequence). The CDR3 sequence is CASRPGGGDMFTEAFF. Here the CDR3 DNA reads TGTGCCAGCAGGCCGGGAGGGGGAGATATGTTCACTGAAGCTTTCTTT.

The chain has TRBV30 and TRBJ2-5; weak D call: TRBD2 (6 bases). The CDR3 length is 13 residues. The V gene's germline CDR1 is GTSNPN and CDR2 SVGIG (reference sequence). V was trimmed by 3 bases and J by 5 bases, leaving 13 bases between them. The CDR3 is CAWSVRGGETQYF. As DNA, the CDR3 is TGTGCCTGGAGCGTCCGCGGAGGGGAGACCCAGTACTTC.

In the case of this clone: This specimen includes other DNA sequences encoding the same CDR3. The chain links TRBV15 to TRBJ1-2, with D maybe TRBD1 (6 bases). V was clipped by 1 base and J by 8 bases, with 11 bases between them. Germline loops: CDR1 LNHNV, CDR2 YYDKDF (reference sequence). The CDR3 is made up of 13 amino acids. The CDR3 sequence is CATSRGTGYGYTF. CDR3 sequence (DNA): TGTGCCACCAGCAGAGGAACAGGGTACGGCTACACCTTC.

The J gene is TRBJ1-5, the V gene TRBV5-8, with 8 positions matching TRBD1. The CDR3 is 14 amino acids. Germline lookup yields CDR1 SGHTS and CDR2 YDEGEE. J was trimmed by 12 bases and V by 3 bases; bases with no gene match: 11. Here the CDR3 DNA reads TGTGCCAGCAGCTCTTGGGAGACAGGGGCCCTCCAGCATTTT. It translates to CASSSWETGALQHF.

CDR3 bases: TGTGCCAGTAGCCCCGACAGGGTCGGGTTGGGCAATCAGCCCCAGCATTTT. This gives the protein CASSPDRVGLGNQPQHF. V is TRBV19 and J is TRBJ1-5, with 7 bases fitting TRBD1. The junction had 13 bases not matched to a gene; V was cut back by 6 bases and J by 2 bases. Looked up from germline, CDR1 is LNHDA and CDR2 is SQIVND (reference sequence). The CDR3 covers 17 residues.

V usage is TRBV2 and J usage is TRBJ1-4; no definite D call. Germline-derived CDR1 and CDR2 are SNHLY and FYNNEI. V lost 2 bases, J lost 9 bases, and 13 bases lay in between. The CDR3 spans 14 residues. The CDR3 region has the DNA TGTGCCAGCAGTGAAACGAGGCGGGGTAAAAAACTGTTTTTT. Translating it yields CASSETRRGKKLFF. Based on the CDR3 plus reference TRBV2 and TRBJ1-4, the full variable domain is EPEVTQTPSHQVTQMGQEVILRCVPISNHLYFYWYRQILGQKVEFLVSFYNNEISEKSEIFDDQFSVERPDGSNFTLKIRSTKLEDSAMYFCASSETRRGKKLFFGSGTQLSVL.

This chain connects TRBV7-8 to TRBJ1-5; D uncertain. The germline V and J ends were trimmed by 0 bases and 3 bases, with 3 bases remaining between them. The CDR3 runs 13 residues. Germline V gene data show CDR1 as SGHVS and CDR2 as FQNEAQ. The CDR3 bases are TGTGCCAGCAGCTTAGCCCTCAATCAGCCCCAGCATTTT. Protein: CASSLALNQPQHF.

The rearrangement links TRBV7-8 to TRBJ1-1; a possible D gene is TRBD1 (5 bases). Germline V gene data show CDR1 as SGHVS and CDR2 as FQNEAQ. Trimming shortened V by 4 bases and J by 7 bases, and 28 bases separated the two germline ends. This CDR3 has 18 residues. The CDR3 bases are TGTGCCAGCAGCTCGCCCTACGGGATGCTCGCTGGGGGAGGTGAAGCTTTCTTT. Amino acid sequence: CASSSPYGMLAGGGEAFF.

The chain uses TRBV11-2 and TRBJ2-1, with TRBD1 matching 11 bases. Germline V gene sequence: CDR1 SGHAT, CDR2 FQNNGV. The junction had 3 bases not matched to a gene; V was cut back by 4 bases and J by 7 bases. The length of the CDR3 is 14 residues. The CDR3 loop is CASSWDRGVNEQFF. As DNA, the CDR3 is TGTGCCAGCAGCTGGGACAGGGGGGTTAATGAGCAGTTCTTC.